This record covers a single T cell receptor (beta chain). Its antigen is still unknown. The data were obtained in a study of T cells expressing NK-cell markers. Study results and caveats: Dominance of the CD3+CD56-NKG2C+ fraction by these clonotypes also held in several donors.

The CDR3 length is 14 residues. The V gene's germline CDR1 is SGHKS and CDR2 YYEKEE (reference sequence). TCRdb reprocessed the 5' RACE reads and keeps a single row for each CDR3 protein, giving no DNA. This sample contains 350,000 to 400,000 distinct CDR3 sequences. This chain links TRBV5-5 with TRBJ1-1; lacking DNA, the TRBD1 call made by TCRdb goes unchecked. Sample: blood T cells: a sorted CD56 or NKG2C T cell subset, CD4+ or CD8+ T cells, or bulk PBMC T cells (not recorded which). The TCR sequence derives from a woman between 45 and 65 years old in good health. CDR3 sequence reads: CASTLQGRSTEAFF.